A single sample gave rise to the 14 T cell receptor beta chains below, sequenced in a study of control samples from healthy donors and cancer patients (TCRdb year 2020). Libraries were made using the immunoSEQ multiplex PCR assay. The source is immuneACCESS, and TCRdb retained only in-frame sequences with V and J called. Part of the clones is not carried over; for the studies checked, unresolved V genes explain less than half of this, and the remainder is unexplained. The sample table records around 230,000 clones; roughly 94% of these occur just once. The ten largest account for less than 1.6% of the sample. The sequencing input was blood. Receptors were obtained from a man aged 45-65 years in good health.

The CDR3 loop is CASSFPRDRGNGYTF. CDR3 in DNA: TGTGCCAGCAGTTTTCCCCGGGACAGGGGTAATGGCTACACCTTC. The V call is TRBV6-6, the J call TRBJ1-2; 10 bases are shared with TRBD1. The V gene's germline CDR1 is MNHNY and CDR2 SVGAGI (reference sequence). This CDR3 spans 15 amino acids. Trimming took 4 bases from V and 6 from J; bases not matched to a gene: 8.

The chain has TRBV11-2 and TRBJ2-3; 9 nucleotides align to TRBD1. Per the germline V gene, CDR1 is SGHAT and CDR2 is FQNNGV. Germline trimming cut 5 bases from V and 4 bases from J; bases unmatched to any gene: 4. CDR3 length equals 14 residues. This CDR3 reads CASSTRTGADTQYF. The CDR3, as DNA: TGTGCCAGCAGCACCAGGACAGGGGCAGATACGCAGTATTTT.

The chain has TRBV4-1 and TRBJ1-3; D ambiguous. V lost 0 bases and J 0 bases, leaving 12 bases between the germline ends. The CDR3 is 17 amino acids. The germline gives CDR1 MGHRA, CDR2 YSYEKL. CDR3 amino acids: CASSQDLGQNSGNTIYF. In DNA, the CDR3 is TGCGCCAGCAGCCAAGATTTAGGTCAGAACTCTGGAAACACCATATATTTT.

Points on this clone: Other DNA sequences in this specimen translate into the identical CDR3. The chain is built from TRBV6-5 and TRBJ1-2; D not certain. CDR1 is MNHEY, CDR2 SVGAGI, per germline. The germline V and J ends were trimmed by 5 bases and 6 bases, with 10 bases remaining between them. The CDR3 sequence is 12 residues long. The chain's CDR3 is CASSLKGNGYTF. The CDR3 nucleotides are TGTGCCAGCAGTCTTAAGGGAAATGGCTACACCTTC.

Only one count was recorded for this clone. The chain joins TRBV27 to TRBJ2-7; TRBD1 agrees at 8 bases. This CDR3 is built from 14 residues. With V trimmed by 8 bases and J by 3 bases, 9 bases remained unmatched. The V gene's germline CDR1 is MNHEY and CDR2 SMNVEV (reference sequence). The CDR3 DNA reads TGTGCCAGCCGACAAAACGGACAGGGCTACGAGCAGTACTTC. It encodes CASRQNGQGYEQYF.

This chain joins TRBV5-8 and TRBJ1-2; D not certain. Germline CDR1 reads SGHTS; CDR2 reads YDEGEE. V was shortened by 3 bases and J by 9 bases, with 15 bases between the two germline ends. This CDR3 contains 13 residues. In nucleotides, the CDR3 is TGTGCCAGCAGCTCTGGGTCCCTAGCCCGCTACACCTTC. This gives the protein CASSSGSLARYTF.

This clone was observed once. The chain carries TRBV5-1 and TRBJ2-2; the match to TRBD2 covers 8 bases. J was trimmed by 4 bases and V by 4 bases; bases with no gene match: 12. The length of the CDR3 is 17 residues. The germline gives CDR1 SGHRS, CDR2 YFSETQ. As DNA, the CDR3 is TGCGCCAGCAGCCCAACGTCCGGGACTAGACGCACCGGGGAGCTGTTTTTT. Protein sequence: CASSPTSGTRRTGELFF.

The CDR3 DNA reads TGTGCCAGCAGCCAAGATACCAGGGTTACCTTC. As protein: CASSQDTRVTF. The V call is TRBV3-1 (or the pseudogene TRBV3-2), the J call TRBJ1-2, with D possibly matching TRBD1 (5 bases). Trimming pared 0 bases from V and 14 bases from J, leaving 10 bases between. Germline CDR1 is LGHDT and CDR2 is YNNKEL (reference sequence). This CDR3 spans 11 amino acids.

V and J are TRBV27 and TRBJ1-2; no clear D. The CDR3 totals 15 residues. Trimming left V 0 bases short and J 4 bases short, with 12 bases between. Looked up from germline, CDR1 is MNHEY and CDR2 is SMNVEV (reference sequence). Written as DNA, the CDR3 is TGTGCCAGCAGTTTATCCGTGGTCTCTCCCTATGGCTACACCTTC. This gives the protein CASSLSVVSPYGYTF.

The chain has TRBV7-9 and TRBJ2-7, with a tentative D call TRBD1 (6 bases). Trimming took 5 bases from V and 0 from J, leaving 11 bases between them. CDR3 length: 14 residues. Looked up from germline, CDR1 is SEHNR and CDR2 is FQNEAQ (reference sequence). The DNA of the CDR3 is TGTGCCAGCAGCGCGGACAGTAGCTCCTACGAGCAGTACTTC. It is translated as CASSADSSSYEQYF.

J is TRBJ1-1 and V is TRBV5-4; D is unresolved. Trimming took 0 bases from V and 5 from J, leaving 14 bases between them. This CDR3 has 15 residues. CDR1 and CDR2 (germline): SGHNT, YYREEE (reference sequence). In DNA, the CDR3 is TGTGCCAGCAGCTTGGCGGGTCGCCAGAGAACTGAAGCTTTCTTT. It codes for CASSLAGRQRTEAFF. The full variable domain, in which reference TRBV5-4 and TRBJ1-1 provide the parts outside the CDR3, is ETGVTQSPTHLIKTRGQQVTLRCSSQSGHNTVSWYQQALGQGPQFIFQYYREEENGRGNFPPRFSGLQFPNYSSELNVNALELDDSALYLCASSLAGRQRTEAFFGQGTRLTVV.

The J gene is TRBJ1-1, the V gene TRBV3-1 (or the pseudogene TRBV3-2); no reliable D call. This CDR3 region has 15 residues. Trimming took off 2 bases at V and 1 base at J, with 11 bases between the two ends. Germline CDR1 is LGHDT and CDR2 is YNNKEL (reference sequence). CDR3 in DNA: TGTGCCAGCAGCCAAAAATACGGAGGGAACACTGAAGCTTTCTTT. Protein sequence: CASSQKYGGNTEAFF.

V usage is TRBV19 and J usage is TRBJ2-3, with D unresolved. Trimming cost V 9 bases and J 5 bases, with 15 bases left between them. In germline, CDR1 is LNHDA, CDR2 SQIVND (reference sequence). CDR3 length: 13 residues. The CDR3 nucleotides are TGTGCCAGCGCAGGTGGGCGCGGAGATACGCAGTATTTT. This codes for CASAGGRGDTQYF.

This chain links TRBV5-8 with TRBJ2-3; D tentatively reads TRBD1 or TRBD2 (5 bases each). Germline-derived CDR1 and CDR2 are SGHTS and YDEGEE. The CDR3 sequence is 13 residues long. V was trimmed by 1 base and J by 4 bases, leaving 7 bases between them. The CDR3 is CASSLRGPDTQYF. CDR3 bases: TGTGCCAGCAGCTTGCGGGGCCCAGATACGCAGTATTTT.